This T cell receptor (beta chain) was retrieved from a study of shared clonotypes between healthy human individuals. Background on the study: Each donor had three CD4 naive, three CD4 memory, two CD8 naive and one CD8 memory plate. Whole-study results and caveats: Compared with clonotypes that all four donors shared, non-shared clonotypes had lower generation probabilities. Among donors, the sharing of clonotypes was expected to be influenced by sequencing depth.

Sequencing was performed with immunoSEQ multiplex PCR; in TCRdb, only in-frame clones are kept and a portion is missing. This sample has some 1.1 million clones, with 60% to 80% found just once. The CDR3 length is 13 residues. Germline V gives CDR1 SEHNR, CDR2 FQNEAQ (reference sequence). Losses at the gene ends were 5 bases for V and 7 bases for J; bases not matched to a gene: 7. Among the donors, all were Caucasian adults who lived in Nashville, Tennessee. A remark on this clone: Its specificity is unknown.

Sequences were obtained from memory CD4+ T cells from PBMCs. The subset is: CD45RA-negative fraction. The rearrangement joins TRBV7-9 to TRBJ2-7; TRBD2 matches 8 bases. This receptor was taken from a man younger than 30 in good health. Some clones in this sample may be carry-over from other donors' samples. The CDR3 spells CASSTEAGGEQYF. CDR3 bases: TGTGCCAGCAGCACCGAGGCGGGGGGAGAGCAGTACTTC.